Listed here are 22 T cell receptor beta chains from one sample, sequenced in a study of cytomegalovirus exposure and HLA in healthy donors. Produced via immunoSEQ multiplex PCR; TCRdb's table is partial and in-frame only. The table includes some 140,000 clones, 70% to 90% detected once. Sequencing used PBMCs. Receptors originate from a woman aged 30 to 39 in good health and CMV-seronegative.

The V gene is TRBV21-1, the J gene TRBJ1-2; no check of the table's D call, TRBD1, against the DNA was made. TRBV21-1 is termed a pseudogene. The CDR3 is made up of 15 amino acids. CDR3 region: CASSKEVGFKYGYTF. The DNA of the CDR3 is TGTGCCAGCAGCAAAGAAGTGGGCTTCAAATATGGCTACACCTTC.

The chain uses TRBV19 and TRBJ2-6; D is unclear. With 6 bases removed from V and 2 bases from J, the gap between germline ends came to 8 bases. The CDR3 is 14 residues long. Germline loops: CDR1 LNHDA, CDR2 SQIVND (reference sequence). This CDR3 is CASSLTAGANVLTF. CDR3 DNA: TGTGCCAGTAGCCTCACGGCTGGGGCCAACGTCCTGACTTTC.

The chain joins TRBV6-6 to TRBJ1-6, with a possible D match to TRBD1 (6 bases). Deletions cut 5 bases from V and 5 bases from J, with 7 bases between. This CDR3 region has 13 residues. Germline V CDR1 and CDR2: MNHNY, SVGAGI (reference sequence). The CDR3 DNA is TGTGCCAGCAGTACAGGGAATAATTCACCCCTCCACTTT. Translated: CASSTGNNSPLHF.

This chain joins TRBV2 and TRBJ2-5; D uncertain. This CDR3 spans 13 amino acids. Germline CDR1 SNHLY, CDR2 FYNNEI. Trimming pared 7 bases from V and 4 bases from J, leaving 13 bases between. CDR3: CASNQMVRETQYF. CDR3 DNA sequence: TGTGCCAGCAACCAAATGGTCAGAGAGACCCAGTACTTC.

The gene calls are TRBV18 and TRBJ1-5; D gene ambiguous. The CDR3 loop spans 13 amino acids. The ends were cut back, 5 bases at V and 0 bases at J, with 5 bases in the middle. The germline V gene encodes CDR1 KGHSH and CDR2 LQKENI. The CDR3 reads CASSGDSNQPQHF. In DNA form, the CDR3 reads TGTGCCAGCTCAGGAGATAGCAATCAGCCCCAGCATTTT.

The chain joins TRBV5-1 to TRBJ2-5; 15 positions match TRBD2. Germline V gene data show CDR1 as SGHRS and CDR2 as YFSETQ. The CDR3 covers 19 residues. Trimming took 4 bases from V and 2 from J; bases not matched to a gene: 12. CDR3 DNA sequence: TGCGCCAGCAGCCTACCTGGGACTAGCGGGGGGATGACACAAGAGACCCAGTACTTC. Its protein product is CASSLPGTSGGMTQETQYF.

The genes are TRBV5-4 and TRBJ2-1; 11 nucleotides line up with TRBD2. Germline V gene data show CDR1 as SGHNT and CDR2 as YYREEE (reference sequence). J gave up 3 bases and V 0 bases, and 2 bases lay outside the gene matches. The CDR3 length is 16 residues. For the CDR3, the DNA is TGTGCCAGCAGCTTGGACGGACTAGCGGGCTACAATGAGCAGTTCTTC. This translates into CASSLDGLAGYNEQFF.

The chain recombines TRBV2 with TRBJ2-7, with 8 bases matching TRBD2. Germline V CDR1 and CDR2: SNHLY, FYNNEI. This CDR3 is built from 16 residues. The ends lost 0 bases at V and 9 bases at J; junction bases unmatched: 13. The CDR3 here is CASSEARLAIGSVQYF. CDR3 DNA: TGTGCCAGCAGTGAAGCCAGACTAGCGATAGGGTCGGTGCAGTACTTC.

The chain joins TRBV11-2 to TRBJ2-1; D not resolved. The V gene lost 4 bases and the J gene lost 2 bases, with 6 bases spanning the gap. The CDR3 spans 13 residues. Per the germline V gene, CDR1 is SGHAT and CDR2 is FQNNGV. Written as DNA, the CDR3 is TGTGCCAGCAGCTCCAACACCTACAATGAGCAGTTCTTC. This encodes CASSSNTYNEQFF.

The chain employs TRBV6-5 and TRBJ1-2, with D possibly matching TRBD1 (6 bases). The CDR3 length is 15 residues. Germline loops: CDR1 MNHEY, CDR2 SVGAGI. V lost 4 bases to trimming and J lost 5 bases, with 17 bases between them. Here the CDR3 DNA reads TGTGCCAGCAGTTCAGCAACAGGGATTCTATATGGCTACACCTTC. As protein: CASSSATGILYGYTF.

The chain couples TRBV4-1 to TRBJ1-2; tentatively, D is TRBD1 (6 bases). Germline assignment: CDR1 MGHRA and CDR2 YSYEKL. Trimming pared 1 base from V and 4 bases from J, leaving 10 bases between. The CDR3 totals 14 residues. The chain's CDR3 is CASSQVGHLYGYTF. The CDR3 DNA sequence: TGCGCCAGCAGCCAAGTGGGACACCTCTATGGCTACACCTTC.

A single count supports this clone. This chain uses TRBV9 with TRBJ2-7; D remains unclear. This CDR3 comprises 15 residues. V shed 0 bases and J shed 1 base, with 11 bases lying between them. Germline CDR1 is SGDLS and CDR2 is YYNGEE. The CDR3 reads CASSVVSLGSYEQYF. CDR3 sequence (DNA): TGTGCCAGCAGCGTAGTTTCTCTAGGTTCCTACGAGCAGTACTTC. Drawing the rest from reference TRBV9 and TRBJ2-7, the complete variable domain is DSGVTQTPKHLITATGQRVTLRCSPRSGDLSVYWYQQSLDQGLQFLIQYYNGEERAKGNILERFSAQQFPDLHSELNLSSLELGDSALYFCASSVVSLGSYEQYFGPGTRLTVT.

The V and J genes are TRBV6-6 and TRBJ2-1; TRBD2 aligns across 12 bases. V lost 7 bases to trimming and J lost 1 base; unmatched junction nucleotides: 5. This CDR3 comprises 16 residues. Per germline, CDR1 MNHNY and CDR2 SVGAGI (reference sequence). The CDR3 protein is CASTLLAGGSYNEQFF. CDR3 DNA sequence: TGTGCCAGCACCCTACTAGCGGGGGGATCCTACAATGAGCAGTTCTTC.

V gene TRBV7-2 combines with J gene TRBJ2-3, with D tentatively TRBD1 (5 bases). Germline lookup yields CDR1 SGHTA and CDR2 FQGNSA. V lost 4 bases and J lost 5, with 10 bases in between. The CDR3 is made up of 13 amino acids. The DNA for the CDR3 is TGTGCCAGCAGCTGGGGCCACGGAGATACGCAGTATTTT. Its translation is CASSWGHGDTQYF.

The CDR3 protein is CASSIGAGTSTDTQYF. The CDR3 nucleotides read TGTGCCAGTAGTATAGGGGCGGGTACGTCCACAGATACGCAGTATTTT. The V call is TRBV19, the J call TRBJ2-3; possibly TRBD2 for D (5 bases). This CDR3 region has 16 residues. The V gene lost 1 base and the J gene lost 2 bases, with 13 bases spanning the gap. Germline loops: CDR1 LNHDA, CDR2 SQIVND (reference sequence).

V is TRBV29-1 and J is TRBJ1-2; 7 bases are shared with TRBD1. CDR1 is SQVTM, CDR2 ANQGSEA, per germline. The V gene end was trimmed by 3 bases and the J gene end by 3 bases; junction bases not matched to a gene: 1. CDR3 length: 12 residues. As DNA, the CDR3 is TGCAGCGTTGACGGACAGGACTATGGCTACACCTTC. Translation: CSVDGQDYGYTF.

The gene calls are TRBV5-1 and TRBJ2-7; TRBD2 is a possible D gene (6 bases). With 1 base removed from V and 4 bases from J, the gap between germline ends came to 21 bases. CDR3 size: 17 residues. Germline CDR1 and CDR2: SGHRS and YFSETQ. The CDR3 DNA sequence: TGCGCCAGCAGCTTGCCTCAGGGAGGAAATTGGGTATACGAGCAGTACTTC. As protein: CASSLPQGGNWVYEQYF.

The chain employs TRBV9 and TRBJ1-5, with 7 positions matching TRBD1. J lost 4 bases, V lost 3 bases, and 7 bases had no gene match. Germline CDR1 reads SGDLS; CDR2 reads YYNGEE. The CDR3 sequence is 15 residues long. The CDR3 loop reads CASSAWDSENQPQHF. The CDR3 DNA reads as TGTGCCAGCAGCGCCTGGGACAGCGAGAATCAGCCCCAGCATTTT.

The chain recombines TRBV9 with TRBJ1-3, with 7 bases identical to TRBD1. The CDR3 runs to 11 residues. CDR1 is SGDLS and CDR2 is YYNGEE in the germline V gene. V lost 5 bases and J lost 8; bases outside the gene matches: 1. CDR3 coding DNA: TGTGCCAGCAGGGGGACAGACACCATATATTTT. Translating it yields CASRGTDTIYF.

The rearrangement links TRBV4-2 to TRBJ2-1; 9 bases agree with TRBD2. The germline V gene has CDR1 LGHNA and CDR2 YNFKEQ. The CDR3 runs 16 residues. V shed 2 bases and J 8 bases; nucleotides not matched to a gene: 10. The chain's CDR3 is CASSQTRGGIFYEQFF. In DNA, the CDR3 is TGTGCCAGCAGCCAAACGCGGGGGGGCATATTCTATGAGCAGTTCTTC.

The genes are TRBV6-1 and TRBJ1-5; D gene ambiguous. V lost 3 bases, J lost 2 bases, and 8 bases lay in between. CDR1 is MNHNS and CDR2 is SASEGT in the germline V gene. The length of the CDR3 is 14 residues. Here the CDR3 reads CASSDSRGNQPQHF. CDR3 nucleotide sequence: TGTGCCAGCAGTGATAGCAGAGGCAATCAGCCCCAGCATTTT.

This chain uses TRBV19 with TRBJ1-2, with 7 positions matching TRBD1. The J segment lost 0 bases and the V segment lost 4 bases, leaving 8 bases of the junction unmatched. Per germline, CDR1 LNHDA and CDR2 SQIVND (reference sequence). The CDR3 has 16 residues. The CDR3: CASSTNNRGPNYGYTF. In DNA, the CDR3 is TGTGCCAGTAGTACCAATAACAGGGGACCTAACTATGGCTACACCTTC.